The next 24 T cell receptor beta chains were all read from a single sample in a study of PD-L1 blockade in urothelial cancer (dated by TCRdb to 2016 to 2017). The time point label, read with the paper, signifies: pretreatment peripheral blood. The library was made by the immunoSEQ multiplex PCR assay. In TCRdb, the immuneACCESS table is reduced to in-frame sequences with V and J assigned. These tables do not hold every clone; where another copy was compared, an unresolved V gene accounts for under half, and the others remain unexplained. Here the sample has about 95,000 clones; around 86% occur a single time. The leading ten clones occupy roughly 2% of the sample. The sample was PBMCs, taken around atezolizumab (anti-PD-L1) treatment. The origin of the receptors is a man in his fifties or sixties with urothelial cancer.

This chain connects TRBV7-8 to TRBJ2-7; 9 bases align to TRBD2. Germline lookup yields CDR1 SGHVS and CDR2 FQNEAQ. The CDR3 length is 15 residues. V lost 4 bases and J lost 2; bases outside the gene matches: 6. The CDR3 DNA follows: TGTGCCAGCAGCTATTTAGCGGGGGACGCCTACGAGCAGTACTTC. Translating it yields CASSYLAGDAYEQYF.

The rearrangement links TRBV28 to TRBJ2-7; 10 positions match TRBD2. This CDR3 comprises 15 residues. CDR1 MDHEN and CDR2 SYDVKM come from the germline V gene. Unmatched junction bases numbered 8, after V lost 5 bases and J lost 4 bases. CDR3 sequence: CASSPLAGAGYEQYF. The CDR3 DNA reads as TGTGCCAGCAGTCCCCTAGCGGGAGCAGGTTACGAGCAGTACTTC.

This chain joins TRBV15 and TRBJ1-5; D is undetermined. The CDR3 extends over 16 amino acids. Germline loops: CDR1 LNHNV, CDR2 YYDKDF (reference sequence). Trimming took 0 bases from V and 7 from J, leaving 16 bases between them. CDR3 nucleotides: TGTGCCACCAGCAGAGATTATGGCCAGGTTAAGCAGCCCCAGCATTTT. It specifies CATSRDYGQVKQPQHF.

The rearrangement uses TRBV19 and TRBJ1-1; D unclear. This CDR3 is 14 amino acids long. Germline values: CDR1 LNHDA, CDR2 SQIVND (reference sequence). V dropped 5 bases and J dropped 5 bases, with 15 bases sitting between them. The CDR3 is CASSSLPGRTEAFF. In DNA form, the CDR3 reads TGTGCCAGTAGTTCCCTCCCGGGGAGAACTGAAGCTTTCTTT.

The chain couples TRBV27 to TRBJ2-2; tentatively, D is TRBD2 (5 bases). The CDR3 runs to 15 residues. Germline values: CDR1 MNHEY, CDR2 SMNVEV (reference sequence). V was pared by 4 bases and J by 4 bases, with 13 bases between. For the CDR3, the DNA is TGTGCCAGCAGTTGGGAGACTCCCGGCACCGGGGAGCTGTTTTTT. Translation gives CASSWETPGTGELFF.

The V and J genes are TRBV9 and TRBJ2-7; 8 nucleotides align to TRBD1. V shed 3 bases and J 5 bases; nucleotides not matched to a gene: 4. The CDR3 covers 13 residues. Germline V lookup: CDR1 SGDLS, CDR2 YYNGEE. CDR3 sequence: CASSDRTGNEQYF. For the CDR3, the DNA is TGTGCCAGCAGCGACCGGACAGGGAACGAGCAGTACTTC.

Written as DNA, the CDR3 is TGTGCCAGCAGCTTAGTGACTAGCGTATACGAGCAGTACTTC. It yields the protein CASSLVTSVYEQYF. The V gene is TRBV13, the J gene TRBJ2-7; 8 positions match TRBD2. The germline CDR1 and CDR2 sequences are PRHDT and FYEKMQ (reference sequence). The V gene end was trimmed by 1 base and the J gene end by 4 bases; junction bases not matched to a gene: 3. The CDR3 runs to 14 residues.

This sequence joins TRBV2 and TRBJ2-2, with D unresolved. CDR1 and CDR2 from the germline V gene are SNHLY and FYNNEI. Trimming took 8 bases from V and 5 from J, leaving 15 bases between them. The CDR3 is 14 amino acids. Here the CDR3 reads CASRVFELTGELFF. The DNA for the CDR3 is TGTGCCAGCCGGGTCTTTGAACTGACCGGGGAGCTGTTTTTT.

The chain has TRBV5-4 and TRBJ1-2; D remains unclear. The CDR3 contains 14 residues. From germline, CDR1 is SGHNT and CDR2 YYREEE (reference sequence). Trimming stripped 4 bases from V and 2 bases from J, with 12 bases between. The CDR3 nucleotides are TGTGCCAGCAGCACTGACCCAGGAAACTATGGCTACACCTTC. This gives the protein CASSTDPGNYGYTF.

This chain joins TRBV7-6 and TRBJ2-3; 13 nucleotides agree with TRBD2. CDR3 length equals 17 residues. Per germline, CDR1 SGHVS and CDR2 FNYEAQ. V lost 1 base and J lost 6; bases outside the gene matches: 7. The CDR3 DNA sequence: TGTGCCAGCAGCTTAGGAAGGACTAGCGGGAGCCATGATACGCAGTATTTT. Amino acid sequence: CASSLGRTSGSHDTQYF.

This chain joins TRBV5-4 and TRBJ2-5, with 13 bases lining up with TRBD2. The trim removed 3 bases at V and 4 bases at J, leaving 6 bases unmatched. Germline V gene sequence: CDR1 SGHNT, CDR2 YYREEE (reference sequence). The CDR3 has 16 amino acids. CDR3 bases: TGTGCCAGCAGCTGGGGACTAGCGGGGAGTGGAGAGACCCAGTACTTC. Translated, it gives CASSWGLAGSGETQYF.

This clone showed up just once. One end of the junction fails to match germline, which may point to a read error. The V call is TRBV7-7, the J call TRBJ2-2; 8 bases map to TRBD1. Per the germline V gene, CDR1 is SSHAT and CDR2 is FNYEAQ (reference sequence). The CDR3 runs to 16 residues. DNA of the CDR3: TGTGCTAGCAGCTTACGTCAGGGGGCTTCCACCGGGGAGCTGTTTTTT. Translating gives CASSLRQGASTGELFF.

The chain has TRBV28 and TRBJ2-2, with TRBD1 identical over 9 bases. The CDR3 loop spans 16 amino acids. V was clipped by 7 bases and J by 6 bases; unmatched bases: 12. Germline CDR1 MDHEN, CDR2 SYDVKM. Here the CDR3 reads CASTLQGASPAGELFF. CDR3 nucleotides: TGTGCCAGCACCCTACAGGGGGCGTCCCCCGCCGGGGAGCTGTTTTTT.

Here the CDR3 DNA reads TGTGCCAGCTCACCACTAGCGGGAGCCTTCAATGAGCAGTTCTTC. Translation: CASSPLAGAFNEQFF. This chain uses TRBV18 with TRBJ2-1; TRBD2 matches at 9 bases. The CDR3 extends over 15 amino acids. The junction had 4 bases not matched to a gene; V was cut back by 1 base and J by 6 bases. The germline V gene has CDR1 KGHSH and CDR2 LQKENI.

CDR3 nucleotides: TGTGCCAGTACCCCTTACGCGTTTGCAACTAATGAAAAACTGTTTTTT. This translates into CASTPYAFATNEKLFF. The chain links TRBV19 to TRBJ1-4; D remains ambiguous. Trimming removed 7 bases from V and 0 bases from J, with 15 bases in between. Germline loops: CDR1 LNHDA, CDR2 SQIVND (reference sequence). There are 16 residues in the CDR3.

In DNA form, the CDR3 reads TGTGCCAGTAGTATAGACATCAATCAGCCCCAGCATTTT. It specifies CASSIDINQPQHF. The chain couples TRBV19 to TRBJ1-5; D is undetermined. The CDR3 consists of 13 residues. Germline loops: CDR1 LNHDA, CDR2 SQIVND (reference sequence). V lost 0 bases and J lost 3, with 3 bases in between.

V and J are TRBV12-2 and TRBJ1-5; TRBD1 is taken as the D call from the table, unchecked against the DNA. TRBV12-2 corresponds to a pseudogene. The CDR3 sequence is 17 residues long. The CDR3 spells CASRLQVGQEACQPQHF. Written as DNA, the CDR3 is TGTGCAAGTCGCTTACAAGTGGGACAGGAGGCATGTCAGCCCCAGCATTTT.

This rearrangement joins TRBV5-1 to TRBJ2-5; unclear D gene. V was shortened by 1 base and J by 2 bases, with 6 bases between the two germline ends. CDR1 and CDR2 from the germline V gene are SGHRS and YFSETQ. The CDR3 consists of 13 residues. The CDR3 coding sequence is TGCGCCAGCAGCTTGTGGCAGCAAGAGACCCAGTACTTC. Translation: CASSLWQQETQYF.

CDR3 sequence reads: CASSSSQYNEQFF. In nucleotides, the CDR3 is TGCGCCAGCAGCTCCTCACAGTACAATGAGCAGTTCTTC. The chain uses TRBV5-1 and TRBJ2-1; D gene uncertain. V was pared by 3 bases and J by 4 bases, with 8 bases between. The CDR3 totals 13 residues. Germline assignment: CDR1 SGHRS and CDR2 YFSETQ. The full variable domain, completed using reference TRBV5-1 and TRBJ2-1, is KAGVTQTPRYLIKTRGQQVTLSCSPISGHRSVSWYQQTPGQGLQFLFEYFSETQRNKGNFPGRFSGRQFSNSRSEMNVSTLELGDSALYLCASSSSQYNEQFFGPGTRLTVL.

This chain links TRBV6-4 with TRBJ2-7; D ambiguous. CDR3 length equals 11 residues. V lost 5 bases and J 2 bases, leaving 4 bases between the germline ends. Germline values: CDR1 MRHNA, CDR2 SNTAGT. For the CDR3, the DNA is TGTGCCAGCAGTCTTACCTACGAGCAGTACTTC. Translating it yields CASSLTYEQYF.

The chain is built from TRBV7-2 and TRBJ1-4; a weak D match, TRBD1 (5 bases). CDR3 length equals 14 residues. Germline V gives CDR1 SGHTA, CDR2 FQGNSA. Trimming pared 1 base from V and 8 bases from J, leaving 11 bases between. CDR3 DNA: TGTGCCAGCAGCTTAGGCAGGGTAGGGGAAAAACTGTTTTTT. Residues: CASSLGRVGEKLFF.

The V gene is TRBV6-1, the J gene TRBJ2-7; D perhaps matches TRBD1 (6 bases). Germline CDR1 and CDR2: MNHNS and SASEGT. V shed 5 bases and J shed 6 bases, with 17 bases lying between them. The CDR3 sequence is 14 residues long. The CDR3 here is CASSHLRTVGEQYF. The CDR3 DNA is TGTGCCAGCAGTCATCTTCGGACAGTGGGCGAGCAGTACTTC.

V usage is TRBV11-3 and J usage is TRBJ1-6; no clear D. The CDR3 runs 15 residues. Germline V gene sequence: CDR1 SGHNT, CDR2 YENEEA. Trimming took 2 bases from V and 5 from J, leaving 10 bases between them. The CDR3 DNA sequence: TGTGCCAGCAGCTTAAGCCTACAGAATAATTCACCCCTCCACTTT. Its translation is CASSLSLQNNSPLHF.

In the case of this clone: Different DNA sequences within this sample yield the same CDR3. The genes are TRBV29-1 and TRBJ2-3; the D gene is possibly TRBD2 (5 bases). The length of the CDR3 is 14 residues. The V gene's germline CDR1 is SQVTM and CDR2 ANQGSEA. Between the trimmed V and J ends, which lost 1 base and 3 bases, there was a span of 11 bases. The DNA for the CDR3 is TGCAGCGTTGAAGCAGGAGAGGGAACAGATACGCAGTATTTT. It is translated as CSVEAGEGTDTQYF.